Sequencing of this TCR beta chain was carried out in a study of graft-versus-host responses after intestinal transplantation. Study-level points and caveats: GvH clones turned up in recipient marrow; some had shown up first in ileum or blood. Researchers found peak circulating GvH clone levels linked to early post-transplant HvG declines. Graft-versus-host to host-versus-graft clonal ratios in allografts were high in patients with graft-donor T cell macrochimerism.

TCRdb's table, derived via immunoSEQ multiplex PCR, lists solely in-frame clones and lacks some. The table includes tens of thousands of clones, about 89% detected once. This clone showed up just once. As yet, its antigen is unknown. The source material was unstimulated CD4+ T cells sorted from spleen or lymph node cells, sampled before intestinal transplant. This TCR was recovered from a human donor who received an intestinal transplant.

DNA for the CDR3: TGTGCCAGCAGCCGGGACACCTACGAGCAGTACTTC. Its protein is CASSRDTYEQYF. The chain links TRBV6-5 to TRBJ2-7, with D tentatively TRBD1 (6 bases). V lost 6 bases to trimming and J lost 2 bases, with 8 bases between them. The CDR3 has 12 amino acids. Germline values: CDR1 MNHEY, CDR2 SVGAGI.